Below are 17 T cell receptor beta chains sequenced from a single sample in a study of cytomegalovirus exposure and HLA in healthy donors. Sequencing was performed with immunoSEQ multiplex PCR; in TCRdb, only in-frame clones are kept and a portion is missing. The table records around 130,000 clones, more than 75% of them present only once. The sequenced sample consisted of PBMCs. The source is a woman aged 25 to 39 in good health and CMV-seronegative.

This clone was counted a single time. The chain employs TRBV7-3 and TRBJ2-1; possible D gene TRBD1, 5 bases. Germline CDR1 and CDR2: SGHTA and FQGTGA. Between the trimmed V and J ends, which lost 6 bases and 2 bases, there was a span of 14 bases. The CDR3 has 15 amino acids. The CDR3 region is CASSPDIGTYNEQFF. For the CDR3, the DNA is TGTGCCAGCAGTCCGGACATCGGAACCTACAATGAGCAGTTCTTC.

The chain carries TRBV27 and TRBJ2-5, with TRBD1 as a possible D gene (6 bases). V was pared by 1 base and J by 3 bases, with 21 bases between. CDR1 and CDR2 (germline): MNHEY, SMNVEV (reference sequence). The CDR3 has 18 residues. For the CDR3, the DNA is TGTGCCAGCAGTTTATGGGGTTTTTCGGTCCAGGGGAAAGAGACCCAGTACTTC. Its protein is CASSLWGFSVQGKETQYF.

The J gene is TRBJ2-7, the V gene TRBV7-2, with 8 positions matching TRBD1. V was clipped by 5 bases and J by 0 bases; unmatched bases: 6. CDR3 length: 15 residues. In germline, CDR1 is SGHTA, CDR2 FQGNSA. The CDR3 nucleotides are TGTGCCAGCAGCCCCGGACAGGGCGGCTCCTACGAGCAGTACTTC. This codes for CASSPGQGGSYEQYF.

This chain uses TRBV28 with TRBJ1-1; D unclear. Germline V CDR1 and CDR2: MDHEN, SYDVKM. This CDR3 has 12 residues. Trimming stripped 3 bases from V and 5 bases from J, with 7 bases between. CDR3 bases: TGTGCCAGCAGTTTGAGGAAAACTGAAGCTTTCTTT. Translating it yields CASSLRKTEAFF. The full variable domain, with the rest looked up from reference TRBV28 and TRBJ1-1, is DVKVTQSSRYLVKRTGEKVFLECVQDMDHENMFWYRQDPGLGLRLIYFSYDVKMKEKGDIPEGYSVSREKKERFSLILESASTNQTSMYLCASSLRKTEAFFGQGTRLTVV.

In its sample, this clone was seen a few times. J is TRBJ1-1 and V is TRBV19, with TRBD1 matching 7 bases. V gave up 8 bases and J gave up 0 bases; unmatched junction bases: 12. The CDR3 is 16 amino acids. The germline V gene has CDR1 LNHDA and CDR2 SQIVND (reference sequence). CDR3 loop: CASRDRGGTVNTEAFF. CDR3 DNA sequence: TGTGCCAGTCGCGATCGCGGTGGGACAGTGAACACTGAAGCTTTCTTT.

This chain links TRBV5-6 with TRBJ2-5; 8 nucleotides match TRBD1. The CDR3 totals 13 residues. V lost 4 bases to trimming and J lost 7 bases; unmatched junction nucleotides: 6. Germline V gene sequence: CDR1 SGHDT, CDR2 YYEEEE. Here the CDR3 reads CASSRDRSRTQYF. CDR3 bases: TGTGCCAGCAGCCGGGACAGGAGTAGGACCCAGTACTTC. The full variable domain, rest sourced from reference TRBV5-6 and TRBJ2-5, is DAGVTQSPTHLIKTRGQQVTLRCSPKSGHDTVSWYQQALGQGPQFIFQYYEEEERQRGNFPDRFSGHQFPNYSSELNVNALLLGDSALYLCASSRDRSRTQYFGPGTRLLVL.

This clone appeared a single time. The chain's CDR3 is CASRSTGELFF. In DNA, the CDR3 is TGTGCCAGCAGGAGCACCGGGGAGCTGTTTTTT. The chain combines TRBV6-5 with TRBJ2-2; D is undetermined. The CDR3 length is 11 residues. V lost 6 bases and J lost 4, with 3 bases in between. The germline gives CDR1 MNHEY, CDR2 SVGAGI.

The chain recombines TRBV5-6 with TRBJ2-1; TRBD1 agrees at 7 bases. Losses at the gene ends were 1 base for V and 15 bases for J; bases not matched to a gene: 7. This CDR3 has 12 amino acids. Germline V gene lookup returns CDR1 SGHDT and CDR2 YYEEEE. The CDR3 region has the DNA TGTGCCAGCAGCTTGAGGCGGACAGGAGGGTTCTTC. Its protein is CASSLRRTGGFF. Combining the CDR3 with reference TRBV5-6 and TRBJ2-1 gives the whole variable domain DAGVTQSPTHLIKTRGQQVTLRCSPKSGHDTVSWYQQALGQGPQFIFQYYEEEERQRGNFPDRFSGHQFPNYSSELNVNALLLGDSALYLCASSLRRTGGFFGPGTRLTVL.

This chain links TRBV7-9 with TRBJ2-5, with a weak D call TRBD2 (5 bases). With 4 bases removed from V and 5 bases from J, the gap between germline ends came to 17 bases. This CDR3 is 15 amino acids long. CDR1 is SEHNR and CDR2 is FQNEAQ in the germline V gene (reference sequence). The DNA for the CDR3 is TGTGCCAGCAGCTCATCATTCGAGGGCCTTGAGACCCAGTACTTC. As protein: CASSSSFEGLETQYF.

This chain connects TRBV9 to TRBJ1-1; TRBD1 matches 9 bases. CDR1 is SGDLS and CDR2 is YYNGEE in the germline V gene. The CDR3 length is 19 residues. Trimming cost V 3 bases and J 0 bases; bases outside gene matches: 15. The CDR3 protein is CASSAAGTGNRVVNTEAFF. DNA for the CDR3: TGTGCCAGCAGCGCCGCCGGGACAGGGAATCGGGTTGTGAACACTGAAGCTTTCTTT.

The CDR3 loop is CASSASGGWDTGELFF. CDR3 DNA: TGTGCCAGCAGTGCTAGCGGGGGGTGGGACACCGGGGAGCTGTTTTTT. The chain has TRBV6-1 and TRBJ2-2, with TRBD2 matching over 11 bases. CDR1 MNHNS and CDR2 SASEGT come from the germline V gene. J gave up 3 bases and V 4 bases, and 4 bases lay outside the gene matches. This CDR3 contains 16 residues.

V usage is TRBV5-1 and J usage is TRBJ2-2; TRBD2 aligns across 15 bases. Germline CDR1 SGHRS, CDR2 YFSETQ. J lost 0 bases, V lost 0 bases, and 3 bases had no gene match. The CDR3 consists of 19 residues. CDR3: CASSLAWTSGGANTGELFF. CDR3 sequence (DNA): TGCGCCAGCAGCTTGGCCTGGACTAGCGGGGGGGCGAACACCGGGGAGCTGTTTTTT. Filled out from reference TRBV5-1 and TRBJ2-2, the complete variable domain reads KAGVTQTPRYLIKTRGQQVTLSCSPISGHRSVSWYQQTPGQGLQFLFEYFSETQRNKGNFPGRFSGRQFSNSRSEMNVSTLELGDSALYLCASSLAWTSGGANTGELFFGEGSRLTVL.

The J gene is TRBJ1-4, the V gene TRBV23-1; tentative D call: TRBD1 (6 bases). TRBV23-1 is an ORF, and what it does is uncertain. V was trimmed by 3 bases and J by 5 bases, leaving 22 bases between them. The CDR3 length is 18 residues. This CDR3 reads CASSHRGSVLTENEKLFF. The CDR3 DNA follows: TGCGCCAGCAGTCATAGGGGGTCCGTCCTGACAGAAAATGAAAAACTGTTTTTT.

The J gene is TRBJ2-1, the V gene TRBV19; 9 nucleotides agree with TRBD2. The V gene's germline CDR1 is LNHDA and CDR2 SQIVND (reference sequence). V dropped 2 bases and J dropped 8; count of bases not matched to a gene: 7. This CDR3 contains 15 residues. This CDR3 reads CASSIIERGADEQFF. The CDR3 DNA follows: TGTGCCAGTAGTATAATCGAGCGGGGGGCCGATGAGCAGTTCTTC.

This clone was seen more than once but under ten times. The chain recombines TRBV7-9 with TRBJ1-4; possibly TRBD1 for D (6 bases). The length of the CDR3 is 14 residues. Germline values: CDR1 SEHNR, CDR2 FQNEAQ (reference sequence). V was clipped by 2 bases and J by 7 bases, with 11 bases between them. CDR3 sequence (DNA): TGTGCCAGCAGCTTACGTCAGGGGTCTGAAAAACTGTTTTTT. It encodes CASSLRQGSEKLFF.

The V and J genes are TRBV5-8 and TRBJ2-2, with 7 nucleotides matching TRBD2. The CDR3 extends over 15 amino acids. Germline CDR1 SGHTS, CDR2 YDEGEE. V gave up 6 bases and J gave up 4 bases; unmatched junction bases: 9. CDR3 DNA sequence: TGTGCCAGCATTAGAGGGAGGGCGGTCACCGGGGAGCTGTTTTTT. This encodes CASIRGRAVTGELFF.

The gene calls are TRBV7-9 and TRBJ2-1, with TRBD2 matching 11 bases. Trimming took 10 bases from V and 9 from J; bases not matched to a gene: 11. Per germline, CDR1 SEHNR and CDR2 FQNEAQ (reference sequence). This CDR3 is 14 amino acids long. The CDR3 DNA sequence: TGTGCCACCGCCCTAGCGGGGGGCCACGGTGAGCAGTTCTTC. It yields the protein CATALAGGHGEQFF. The whole variable domain, filled in from reference TRBV7-9 and TRBJ2-1, reads DTGVSQNPRHKITKRGQNVTFRCDPISEHNRLYWYRQTLGQGPEFLTYFQNEAQLEKSRLLSDRFSAERPKGSFSTLEIQRTEQGDSAMYLCATALAGGHGEQFFGPGTRLTVL.